One and the same sample provided the 19 T cell receptor beta chains below, sequenced in a study of blood T cell repertoires in COVID-19. Clones were sequenced by immunoSEQ multiplex PCR, and TCRdb holds only the in-frame ones, with some missing. The sample contains some 100,000 clones, roughly 88% of which appear only once. The sequencing input was peripheral blood. The receptor set was obtained from a human donor in a cohort sampled during active COVID-19.

The J gene is TRBJ2-2, the V gene TRBV5-5, with unresolved D. The CDR3 runs 13 residues. Per the germline V gene, CDR1 is SGHKS and CDR2 is YYEKEE (reference sequence). The V end lost 2 bases, the J end lost 3 bases, and 5 bases lay between the germline ends. In DNA, the CDR3 is TGTGCCAGCAGCTTCCGGGACACCGGGGAGCTGTTTTTT. This sequence encodes CASSFRDTGELFF. Complete variable domain (other parts from reference TRBV5-5 and TRBJ2-2): DAGVTQSPTHLIKTRGQQVTLRCSPISGHKSVSWYQQVLGQGPQFIFQYYEKEERGRGNFPDRFSARQFPNYSSELNVNALLLGDSALYLCASSFRDTGELFFGEGSRLTVL.

The chain employs TRBV19 and TRBJ1-6; D might be TRBD1 (5 bases). Looked up from germline, CDR1 is LNHDA and CDR2 is SQIVND (reference sequence). The CDR3 runs to 14 residues. V dropped 7 bases and J dropped 6 bases, with 13 bases sitting between them. CDR3 sequence reads: CASNIGQGNSPLHF. CDR3 bases: TGTGCCAGTAATATCGGGCAGGGTAATTCACCCCTCCACTTT.

The genes are TRBV25-1 and TRBJ1-1; D gene uncertain. V lost 7 bases and J lost 0, with 3 bases in between. CDR3 length: 11 amino acids. Germline V CDR1 and CDR2: MGHDK, SYGVNS. CDR3 bases: TGTGCCAGCATTATGAACACTGAAGCTTTCTTT. Translation: CASIMNTEAFF.

This clone came up a few times. The V and J genes are TRBV28 and TRBJ1-5, with 12 nucleotides matching TRBD1. The J segment lost 6 bases and the V segment lost 6 bases, leaving 9 bases of the junction unmatched. Germline V gene data show CDR1 as MDHEN and CDR2 as SYDVKM. The CDR3 extends over 16 amino acids. In nucleotides, the CDR3 is TGTGCCAGCAGCTTTCCCGGGACAGGGGGCTTTCAGCCCCAGCATTTT. Amino acids: CASSFPGTGGFQPQHF.

DNA of the CDR3: TGTGCCAGCCGGGACACCTCCCGGACCGGGGAGCTGTTTTTT. Amino acid sequence: CASRDTSRTGELFF. The V gene is TRBV6-4, the J gene TRBJ2-2, with D maybe TRBD1 (6 bases). V was cut by 8 bases and J by 5 bases, with 15 bases left in between. The CDR3 totals 14 residues. Germline V gives CDR1 MRHNA, CDR2 SNTAGT.

J is TRBJ1-2 and V is TRBV10-1, with D unclear. CDR3 length: 13 residues. V was clipped by 1 base and J by 6 bases, with 9 bases between them. Germline assignment: CDR1 WNHNN and CDR2 SYGVQD (reference sequence). The CDR3 here is CASSEFRHNGYTF. DNA for the CDR3: TGCGCCAGCAGTGAGTTCAGACATAATGGCTACACCTTC.

V is TRBV28 and J is TRBJ2-3; D possibly corresponds to TRBD1 (5 bases). The V gene's germline CDR1 is MDHEN and CDR2 SYDVKM. Trimming took 6 bases from V and 4 from J, leaving 20 bases between them. The CDR3 extends over 16 amino acids. CDR3 sequence (DNA): TGTGCCAGCAGCCCGGCCCTAAGGGGCTCCCCAGATACGCAGTATTTT. Its translation: CASSPALRGSPDTQYF.

The V call is TRBV30, the J call TRBJ1-1; TRBD1 is a possible D gene (5 bases). Trimming stripped 0 bases from V and 4 bases from J, with 12 bases between. This CDR3 is 14 amino acids long. Germline V gene sequence: CDR1 GTSNPN, CDR2 SVGIG (reference sequence). DNA for the CDR3: TGTGCCTGGAGTGTACGCAGGACAACCACTGAAGCTTTCTTT. Protein product: CAWSVRRTTTEAFF.

The chain combines TRBV5-1 with TRBJ1-1; 11 positions match TRBD1. The J segment lost 8 bases and the V segment lost 4 bases, leaving 4 bases of the junction unmatched. The CDR3 runs 13 residues. Germline lookup yields CDR1 SGHRS and CDR2 YFSETQ. As DNA, the CDR3 is TGCGCCAGCAGCAGTGGGACAGGGGGAGAAGCTTTCTTT. This encodes CASSSGTGGEAFF. The full variable domain, completed using reference TRBV5-1 and TRBJ1-1, is KAGVTQTPRYLIKTRGQQVTLSCSPISGHRSVSWYQQTPGQGLQFLFEYFSETQRNKGNFPGRFSGRQFSNSRSEMNVSTLELGDSALYLCASSSGTGGEAFFGQGTRLTVV.

CDR3: CSVGSIAIYNEQFF. The CDR3 region has the DNA TGCAGCGTTGGCTCCATAGCCATCTACAATGAGCAGTTCTTC. The chain employs TRBV29-1 and TRBJ2-1; D is unresolved. The CDR3 sequence is 14 residues long. Looked up from germline, CDR1 is SQVTM and CDR2 is ANQGSEA. V shed 4 bases and J shed 3 bases, with 13 bases lying between them.

This chain joins TRBV30 and TRBJ2-1; 7 bases align to TRBD1. CDR1 and CDR2 (germline): GTSNPN, SVGIG (reference sequence). The CDR3 totals 14 residues. V dropped 1 base and J dropped 0; count of bases not matched to a gene: 0. CDR3 amino acids: CAWSDRGSYNEQFF. The CDR3 DNA is TGTGCCTGGAGTGACAGGGGCTCCTACAATGAGCAGTTCTTC.

The chain's CDR3 is CASSGQGIEQYF. For the CDR3, the DNA is TGCGCCAGCAGCGGACAGGGGATCGAGCAGTACTTC. The chain employs TRBV5-1 and TRBJ2-7; TRBD1 matches at 9 bases. CDR1 is SGHRS and CDR2 is YFSETQ in the germline V gene. V lost 4 bases, J lost 6 bases, and 2 bases stayed unmatched. CDR3 length: 12 amino acids.

This sequence joins TRBV6-5 and TRBJ1-2; maybe TRBD1 (6 bases). V lost 3 bases, J lost 5 bases, and 10 bases lay in between. The CDR3 extends over 13 amino acids. The germline V gene has CDR1 MNHEY and CDR2 SVGAGI. The DNA for the CDR3 is TGTGCCAGCAGTTATACAGGGTTGTATGGCTACACCTTC. It specifies CASSYTGLYGYTF.

This clone has a handful of counts. The rearrangement uses TRBV4-1 and TRBJ1-5; no reliable D call. Per germline, CDR1 MGHRA and CDR2 YSYEKL. V was cut by 0 bases and J by 6 bases, with 12 bases left in between. The CDR3 covers 15 residues. CDR3 bases: TGCGCCAGCAGCCAAGATCGGGGTGCAGGTCAGCCCCAGCATTTT. Translated, it gives CASSQDRGAGQPQHF.

The gene calls are TRBV6-2 or TRBV6-3 and TRBJ2-7, with D perhaps TRBD2 (5 bases). V lost 7 bases and J 0 bases, leaving 16 bases between the germline ends. Germline V lookup: CDR1 MNHEY, CDR2 SVGEGT. The CDR3 covers 15 residues. CDR3 bases: TGTGCCAGCACCCCCCCGAGCGGAAGCTCCTACGAGCAGTACTTC. Translation gives CASTPPSGSSYEQYF.

The sample holds one count of this clone. The chain carries TRBV28 and TRBJ2-7; D ambiguous. From germline, CDR1 is MDHEN and CDR2 SYDVKM. The CDR3 contains 14 residues. V lost 2 bases, J lost 0 bases, and 8 bases lay in between. CDR3 protein: CASSLRRSSYEQYF. The CDR3 region has the DNA TGTGCCAGCAGTTTACGAAGGAGCTCCTACGAGCAGTACTTC.

This clone was seen only a few times. J is TRBJ2-7 and V is TRBV19; 9 bases align to TRBD1. The CDR3 covers 15 residues. Trimming at V came to 6 bases and at J to 1 base, leaving 7 bases not matched to a gene. Germline CDR1 is LNHDA and CDR2 is SQIVND (reference sequence). The CDR3 sequence is CASSLRQGESYEQYF. The CDR3 coding sequence is TGTGCCAGTAGCCTAAGACAGGGGGAATCCTACGAGCAGTACTTC.

V usage is TRBV11-2 and J usage is TRBJ1-3; D remains unclear. The length of the CDR3 is 15 residues. The V end lost 6 bases, the J end lost 2 bases, and 14 bases lay between the germline ends. Germline V gene lookup returns CDR1 SGHAT and CDR2 FQNNGV. DNA for the CDR3: TGTGCCAGCAGTTCCTACCCGGGTCCTGGAAACACCATATATTTT. It specifies CASSSYPGPGNTIYF.

The chain joins TRBV7-2 to TRBJ1-2; no clear D gene. Trimming removed 4 bases from V and 8 bases from J, with 17 bases in between. The V gene's germline CDR1 is SGHTA and CDR2 FQGNSA. There are 14 residues in the CDR3. CDR3 protein: CASSSGIPSGGYTF. In DNA form, the CDR3 reads TGTGCCAGCAGCTCCGGGATACCCTCGGGAGGCTACACCTTC. Full variable domain (rest looked up from reference TRBV7-2 and TRBJ1-2): GAGVSQSPSNKVTEKGKDVELRCDPISGHTALYWYRQSLGQGLEFLIYFQGNSAPDKSGLPSDRFSAERTGGSVSTLTIQRTQQEDSAVYLCASSSGIPSGGYTFGSGTRLTVV.